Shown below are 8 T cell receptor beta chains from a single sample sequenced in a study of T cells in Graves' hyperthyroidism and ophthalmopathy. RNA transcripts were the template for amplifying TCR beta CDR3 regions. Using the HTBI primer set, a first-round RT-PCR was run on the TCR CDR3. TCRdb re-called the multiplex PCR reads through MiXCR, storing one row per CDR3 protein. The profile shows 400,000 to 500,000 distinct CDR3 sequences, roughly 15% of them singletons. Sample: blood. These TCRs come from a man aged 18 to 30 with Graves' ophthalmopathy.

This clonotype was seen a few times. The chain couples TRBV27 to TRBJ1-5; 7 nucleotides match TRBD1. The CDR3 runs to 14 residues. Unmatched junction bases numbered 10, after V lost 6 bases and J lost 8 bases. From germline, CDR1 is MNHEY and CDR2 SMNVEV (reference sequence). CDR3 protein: CASSRGDSREPQHF. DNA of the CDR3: TGTGCCAGCAGCCGTGGGGACAGCCGGGAGCCCCAGCATTTT.

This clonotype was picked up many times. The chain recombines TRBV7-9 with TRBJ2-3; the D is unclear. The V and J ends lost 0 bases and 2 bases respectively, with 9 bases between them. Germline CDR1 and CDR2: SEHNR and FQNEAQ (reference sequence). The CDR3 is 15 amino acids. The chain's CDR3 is CASSLAPEPTDTQYF. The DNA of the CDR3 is TGTGCCAGCAGCTTAGCCCCAGAACCCACAGATACGCAGTATTTT. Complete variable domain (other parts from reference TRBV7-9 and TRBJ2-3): DTGVSQNPRHKITKRGQNVTFRCDPISEHNRLYWYRQTLGQGPEFLTYFQNEAQLEKSRLLSDRFSAERPKGSFSTLEIQRTEQGDSAMYLCASSLAPEPTDTQYFGPGTRLTVL.

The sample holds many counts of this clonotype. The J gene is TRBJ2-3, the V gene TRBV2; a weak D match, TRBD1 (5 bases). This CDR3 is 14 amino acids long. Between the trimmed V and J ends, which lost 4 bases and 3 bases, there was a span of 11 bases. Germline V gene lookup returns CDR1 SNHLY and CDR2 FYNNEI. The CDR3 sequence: CASSVNQGTDTQYF. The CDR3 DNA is TGTGCCAGCAGTGTAAACCAGGGAACAGATACGCAGTATTTT.

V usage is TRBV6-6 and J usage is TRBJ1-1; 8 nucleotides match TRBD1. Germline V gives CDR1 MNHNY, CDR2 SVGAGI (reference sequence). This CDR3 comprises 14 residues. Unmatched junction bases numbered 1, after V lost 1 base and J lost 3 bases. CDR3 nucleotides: TGTGCCAGCAGTTACTTGACAGGGGACACTGAAGCTTTCTTT. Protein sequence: CASSYLTGDTEAFF.

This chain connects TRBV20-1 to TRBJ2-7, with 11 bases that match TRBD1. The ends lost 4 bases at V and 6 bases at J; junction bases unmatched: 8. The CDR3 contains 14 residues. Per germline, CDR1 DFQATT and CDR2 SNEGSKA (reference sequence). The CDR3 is CSATPPGTGGEQYF. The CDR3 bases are TGCAGTGCTACTCCCCCCGGGACAGGGGGCGAGCAGTACTTC.

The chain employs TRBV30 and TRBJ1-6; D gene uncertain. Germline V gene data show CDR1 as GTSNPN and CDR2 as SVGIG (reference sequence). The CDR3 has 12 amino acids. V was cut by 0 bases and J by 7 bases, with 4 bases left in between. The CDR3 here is CAWSVRNSPLHF. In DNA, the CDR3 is TGTGCCTGGAGTGTAAGGAATTCACCCCTCCACTTT.

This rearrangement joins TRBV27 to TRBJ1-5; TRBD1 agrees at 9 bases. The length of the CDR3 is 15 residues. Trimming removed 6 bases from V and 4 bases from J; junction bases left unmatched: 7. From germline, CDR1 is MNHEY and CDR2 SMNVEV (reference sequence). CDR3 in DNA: TGTGCCAGCAGGGCCGGGACAGGGATAAATCAGCCCCAGCATTTT. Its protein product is CASRAGTGINQPQHF.

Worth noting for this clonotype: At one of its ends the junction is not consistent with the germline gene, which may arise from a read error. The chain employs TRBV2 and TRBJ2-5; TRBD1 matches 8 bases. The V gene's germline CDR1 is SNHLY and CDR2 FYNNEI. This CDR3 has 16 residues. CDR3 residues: CASSQEKGTGQESQYF. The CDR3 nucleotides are TGTGCCAGCAGCCAAGAAAAAGGGACAGGCCAAGAGAGCCAGTACTTC.